These 24 T cell receptor beta chains came from one sample sequenced in a study of shared clonotypes between healthy human individuals. The table came from immunoSEQ multiplex PCR; TCRdb's copy has only in-frame clones and leaves some out. The sample yields roughly 500,000 clones, 75% to 85% seen once. The specimen was PBMCs. The receptors here all came from a woman between 40 and 50 years old in good health. Some clones in this sample may be carry-over from other donors' samples.

The chain uses TRBV19 and TRBJ2-7; a weak D match, TRBD1 (6 bases). CDR3 length: 16 residues. Trimming stripped 3 bases from V and 1 base from J, with 16 bases between. CDR1 is LNHDA, CDR2 SQIVND, per germline (reference sequence). The CDR3 DNA reads as TGTGCCAGTAGTATCGGGCCAGGACAGACGTCCTACGAGCAGTACTTC. It codes for CASSIGPGQTSYEQYF.

This chain connects TRBV5-1 to TRBJ2-6, with D tentatively TRBD2 (6 bases). Trimming removed 4 bases at V and 1 base at J, with 9 bases between. Looked up from germline, CDR1 is SGHRS and CDR2 is YFSETQ. This CDR3 is built from 15 residues. CDR3 nucleotide sequence: TGCGCCAGCAGCCTCCGGGGGTCTGGGGCCAACGTCCTGACTTTC. Amino acid sequence: CASSLRGSGANVLTF. The full variable domain, in which reference TRBV5-1 and TRBJ2-6 provide the parts outside the CDR3, is KAGVTQTPRYLIKTRGQQVTLSCSPISGHRSVSWYQQTPGQGLQFLFEYFSETQRNKGNFPGRFSGRQFSNSRSEMNVSTLELGDSALYLCASSLRGSGANVLTFGAGSRLTVL.

Here the CDR3 reads CASSVAAGDYEQYF. CDR3 DNA sequence: TGTGCCAGCAGCGTAGCGGCAGGGGACTACGAGCAGTACTTC. V gene TRBV9 combines with J gene TRBJ2-7; a weak D match, TRBD1 (6 bases). Germline-derived CDR1 and CDR2 are SGDLS and YYNGEE. The ends were cut back, 0 bases at V and 3 bases at J, with 10 bases in the middle. CDR3 length: 14 residues.

The table lists this clone with a count of one. This rearrangement joins TRBV4-2 to TRBJ2-5; 13 bases line up with TRBD2. Germline V gene lookup returns CDR1 LGHNA and CDR2 YNFKEQ. Trimming cost V 1 base and J 5 bases; bases outside gene matches: 4. This CDR3 contains 16 residues. The CDR3 protein is CASSQVALAGGETQYF. In DNA, the CDR3 is TGTGCCAGCAGCCAAGTAGCACTAGCGGGAGGGGAGACCCAGTACTTC.

This rearrangement joins TRBV4-3 to TRBJ2-1, with 8 bases fitting TRBD2. From germline, CDR1 is LGHNA and CDR2 YSLEER. This CDR3 contains 15 residues. V shed 8 bases, J shed 0 bases, and the junction held 6 bases outside the gene matches. The CDR3 nucleotides read TGCGCCAGCGGTTTAGCGGGGAACTCCTACAATGAGCAGTTCTTC. It yields the protein CASGLAGNSYNEQFF.

This clone was picked up a small number of times. This chain joins TRBV11-2 and TRBJ2-7; no reliable D call. In germline, CDR1 is SGHAT, CDR2 FQNNGV. Trimming took 5 bases from V and 6 from J, leaving 20 bases between them. CDR3 length equals 15 residues. The CDR3 DNA is TGTGCCAGCAGCCCCCTTGGGCTAGGTTCGTCCGAGCAGTACTTC. Its protein is CASSPLGLGSSEQYF.

This clone was counted only a few times. V and J are TRBV6-5 and TRBJ1-6; no definite D call. Germline V gives CDR1 MNHEY, CDR2 SVGAGI. This CDR3 is 13 amino acids long. Trimming left V 6 bases short and J 9 bases short, with 12 bases between. CDR3 nucleotide sequence: TGTGCCAGCAGCCAAGGAAGGGCTTCACCCCTCCACTTT. It translates to CASSQGRASPLHF.

The gene calls are TRBV5-5 and TRBJ2-7; D is ambiguous. This CDR3 has 11 residues. Trimming left V 0 bases short and J 4 bases short, with 2 bases between. CDR1 and CDR2 from the germline V gene are SGHKS and YYEKEE (reference sequence). CDR3 DNA sequence: TGTGCCAGCAGCTTGGCGTACGAGCAGTACTTC. It translates to CASSLAYEQYF.

The V call is TRBV4-2, the J call TRBJ2-1; weak D call: TRBD2 (5 bases). Deletions cut 1 base from V and 9 bases from J, with 7 bases between. There are 12 residues in the CDR3. The germline CDR1 and CDR2 sequences are LGHNA and YNFKEQ. This CDR3 is CASSQVASEQFF. The CDR3 DNA follows: TGTGCCAGCAGCCAAGTAGCGAGTGAGCAGTTCTTC.

The V call is TRBV2, the J call TRBJ1-2; D is uncertain. Germline V gene sequence: CDR1 SNHLY, CDR2 FYNNEI. V was shortened by 4 bases and J by 2 bases, with 8 bases between the two germline ends. This CDR3 is built from 13 residues. The CDR3: CASSGVMNYGYTF. In DNA form, the CDR3 reads TGTGCCAGCAGTGGGGTCATGAACTATGGCTACACCTTC.

The chain combines TRBV11-2 with TRBJ2-3; 11 positions agree with TRBD2. CDR1 is SGHAT, CDR2 FQNNGV, per germline. The length of the CDR3 is 15 residues. Trimming cost V 5 bases and J 6 bases; bases outside gene matches: 7. In nucleotides, the CDR3 is TGTGCCAGCAGCAATAGCGGGAGGGCCTCGGATACGCAGTATTTT. Its protein product is CASSNSGRASDTQYF.

The chain uses TRBV5-1 and TRBJ2-1, with a weak D call TRBD2 (6 bases). V lost 3 bases, J lost 0 bases, and 10 bases lay in between. CDR1 is SGHRS, CDR2 YFSETQ, per germline. The CDR3 sequence is 15 residues long. CDR3 protein: CASSWDLSSYNEQFF. The CDR3 nucleotides are TGCGCCAGCAGCTGGGACTTGAGCTCCTACAATGAGCAGTTCTTC. The complete variable domain, with remaining parts taken from reference TRBV5-1 and TRBJ2-1, reads KAGVTQTPRYLIKTRGQQVTLSCSPISGHRSVSWYQQTPGQGLQFLFEYFSETQRNKGNFPGRFSGRQFSNSRSEMNVSTLELGDSALYLCASSWDLSSYNEQFFGPGTRLTVL.

The gene calls are TRBV5-1 and TRBJ2-6, with D uncertain. The germline V gene encodes CDR1 SGHRS and CDR2 YFSETQ. V gave up 6 bases and J gave up 0 bases, with 10 bases separating them. This CDR3 has 15 amino acids. CDR3 loop: CASTVRSSGANVLTF. CDR3 nucleotides: TGCGCCAGCACAGTTCGGAGCTCTGGGGCCAACGTCCTGACTTTC.

The chain uses TRBV5-8 and TRBJ2-1; the match to TRBD2 covers 12 bases. V dropped 4 bases and J dropped 3; count of bases not matched to a gene: 5. Germline V gene data show CDR1 as SGHTS and CDR2 as YDEGEE. This CDR3 spans 16 amino acids. The CDR3 nucleotides are TGTGCCAGCAGCCTCTCGACTAGCGGGAGCTACAATGAGCAGTTCTTC. Encoded protein: CASSLSTSGSYNEQFF.

V gene TRBV5-1 combines with J gene TRBJ2-7; D remains unclear. In germline, CDR1 is SGHRS, CDR2 YFSETQ. Trimming stripped 4 bases from V and 0 bases from J, with 11 bases between. This CDR3 comprises 14 residues. The CDR3 DNA is TGCGCCAGCAGCCCAGACACGGACTCCTACGAGCAGTACTTC. Amino acid sequence: CASSPDTDSYEQYF.

V and J are TRBV29-1 and TRBJ2-7; TRBD2 might be the D (6 bases). V was shortened by 3 bases and J by 1 base, with 10 bases between the two germline ends. Germline V gene lookup returns CDR1 SQVTM and CDR2 ANQGSEA. The CDR3 loop spans 13 amino acids. The CDR3 sequence: CSVEQGGSYEQYF. DNA for the CDR3: TGCAGCGTTGAGCAGGGAGGATCCTACGAGCAGTACTTC.

This chain uses TRBV15 with TRBJ2-1; 7 nucleotides agree with TRBD2. CDR3 size: 19 residues. Germline V gene data show CDR1 as LNHNV and CDR2 as YYDKDF (reference sequence). J lost 0 bases, V lost 1 base, and 12 bases had no gene match. The CDR3 DNA is TGTGCCACCAGCAGAGCTAAGGCTAGCGGTCAAAACTCCTACAATGAGCAGTTCTTC. This encodes CATSRAKASGQNSYNEQFF.

The V call is TRBV7-2, the J call TRBJ2-3; no reliable D call. CDR3 size: 16 residues. V was trimmed by 1 base and J by 2 bases, leaving 13 bases between them. In germline, CDR1 is SGHTA, CDR2 FQGNSA. Written as DNA, the CDR3 is TGTGCCAGCAGCTTAGGATCCCCAGGCTACACAGATACGCAGTATTTT. Translating gives CASSLGSPGYTDTQYF.

The gene calls are TRBV19 and TRBJ1-1, with 7 nucleotides matching TRBD1. Germline V CDR1 and CDR2: LNHDA, SQIVND (reference sequence). This CDR3 region has 14 residues. With V trimmed by 6 bases and J by 0 bases, 4 bases remained unmatched. The CDR3 loop reads CASRSRGVNTEAFF. The CDR3 bases are TGTGCCAGTAGATCCAGGGGGGTGAACACTGAAGCTTTCTTT.

CDR3 coding DNA: TGTGCCAGCAGTTGGTTGGGACAGGGGGATGAAAAACTGTTTTTT. Translation: CASSWLGQGDEKLFF. The V call is TRBV28, the J call TRBJ1-4; 11 bases are a match to TRBD1. CDR1 is MDHEN and CDR2 is SYDVKM in the germline V gene. V lost 4 bases, J lost 6 bases, and 4 bases stayed unmatched. CDR3 length equals 15 residues.

The chain's CDR3 is CASSKDRETEAFF. Written as DNA, the CDR3 is TGTGCCAGCAGTAAAGACAGGGAAACTGAAGCTTTCTTT. This rearrangement joins TRBV6-4 to TRBJ1-1, with 7 bases matching TRBD1. The CDR3 covers 13 residues. J was trimmed by 5 bases and V by 5 bases; bases with no gene match: 5. The germline V gene has CDR1 MRHNA and CDR2 SNTAGT.

In this sample, this clone turned up a few times. The chain links TRBV2 to TRBJ1-1; perhaps TRBD1 as D (6 bases). In germline, CDR1 is SNHLY, CDR2 FYNNEI. The ends were cut back, 8 bases at V and 1 base at J, with 23 bases in the middle. The CDR3 spans 17 residues. The CDR3 sequence is CASAGTQLKGRNTEAFF. DNA for the CDR3: TGTGCCAGCGCTGGGACACAACTAAAAGGACGGAACACTGAAGCTTTCTTT. The whole variable domain, remainder taken from reference TRBV2 and TRBJ1-1, is EPEVTQTPSHQVTQMGQEVILRCVPISNHLYFYWYRQILGQKVEFLVSFYNNEISEKSEIFDDQFSVERPDGSNFTLKIRSTKLEDSAMYFCASAGTQLKGRNTEAFFGQGTRLTVV.

This clone has ten or more counts. The gene calls are TRBV28 and TRBJ2-1, with no clear D. The V end lost 6 bases, the J end lost 2 bases, and 14 bases lay between the germline ends. The CDR3 loop spans 15 amino acids. Germline loops: CDR1 MDHEN, CDR2 SYDVKM. CDR3: CASSLVPEAYNEQFF. The CDR3 bases are TGTGCCAGCAGCTTAGTTCCAGAGGCCTACAATGAGCAGTTCTTC.

This chain links TRBV7-6 with TRBJ2-5; D is unclear. The CDR3 extends over 14 amino acids. Trimming took 5 bases from V and 2 from J, leaving 12 bases between them. Germline CDR1 is SGHVS and CDR2 is FNYEAQ. The CDR3 loop is CASSPLSGQETQYF. CDR3 bases: TGTGCCAGCAGCCCACTTTCCGGACAAGAGACCCAGTACTTC. The complete variable domain, with remaining parts taken from reference TRBV7-6 and TRBJ2-5, reads GAGVSQSPRYKVTKRGQDVALRCDPISGHVSLYWYRQALGQGPEFLTYFNYEAQQDKSGLPNDRFSAERPEGSISTLTIQRTEQRDSAMYRCASSPLSGQETQYFGPGTRLLVL.